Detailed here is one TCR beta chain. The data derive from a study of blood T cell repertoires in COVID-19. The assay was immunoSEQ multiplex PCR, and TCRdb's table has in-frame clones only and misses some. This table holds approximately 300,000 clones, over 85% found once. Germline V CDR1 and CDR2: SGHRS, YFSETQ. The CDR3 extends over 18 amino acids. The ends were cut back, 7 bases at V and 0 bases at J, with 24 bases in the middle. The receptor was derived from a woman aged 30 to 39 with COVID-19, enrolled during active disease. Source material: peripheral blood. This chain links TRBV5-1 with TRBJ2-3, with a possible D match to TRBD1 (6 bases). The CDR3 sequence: CASRTTTGFLASTDTQYF. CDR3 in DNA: TGCGCCAGCCGCACCACGACAGGTTTTCTTGCTAGCACAGATACGCAGTATTTT.